Described below is a single T cell receptor beta chain sequence and its context. As originally analysed: From reference gene primer amplification, estimates of nucleated cell counts were derived. TCRdb's copy holds only in-frame clones and misses some; the assay was immunoSEQ multiplex PCR. V and J calls and clone size are copied from that table; D and trimming were computed from the DNA. The sample carries 250,000 to 350,000 clones, 80% to 90% recorded once. The CDR3 spans 14 residues. Trimming removed 2 bases at V and 5 bases at J, with 12 bases between. From germline, CDR1 is KGHSH and CDR2 LQKENI. This record belongs to a study of blood T cell repertoires in COVID-19. Study summary: PBMCs, B-cell-depleted T cells, or T cells provided the cDNA or gDNA that made up the material.

Donors of Cohort 3 who recovered were those that had two negative PCRs, clearance, or symptom resolution. Input material: PBMCs or T cells enriched from blood (not recorded which). This rearrangement joins TRBV18 to TRBJ2-5; TRBD2 is a possible D gene (6 bases). This sequence originates from a woman aged 18-30 years who had recovered from COVID-19. CDR3 sequence reads: CASSPTSHSETQYF. The CDR3 DNA follows: TGTGCCAGCTCACCAACTAGCCACTCGGAGACCCAGTACTTC.